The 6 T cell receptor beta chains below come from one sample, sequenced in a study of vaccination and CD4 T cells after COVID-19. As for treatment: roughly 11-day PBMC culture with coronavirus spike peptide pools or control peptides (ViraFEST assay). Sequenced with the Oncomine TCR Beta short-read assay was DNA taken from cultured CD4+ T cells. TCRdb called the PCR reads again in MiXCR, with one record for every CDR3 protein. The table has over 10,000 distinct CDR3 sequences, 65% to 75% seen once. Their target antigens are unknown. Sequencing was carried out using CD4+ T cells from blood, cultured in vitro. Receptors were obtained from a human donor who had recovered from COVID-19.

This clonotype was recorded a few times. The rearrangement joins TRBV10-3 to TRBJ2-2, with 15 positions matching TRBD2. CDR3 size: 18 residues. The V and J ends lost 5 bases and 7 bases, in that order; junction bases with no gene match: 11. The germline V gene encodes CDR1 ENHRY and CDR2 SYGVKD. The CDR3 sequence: CAISPGLAGGGDRGELFF. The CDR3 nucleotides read TGTGCCATCAGTCCGGGACTAGCGGGAGGAGGGGACCGCGGGGAGCTGTTTTTT.

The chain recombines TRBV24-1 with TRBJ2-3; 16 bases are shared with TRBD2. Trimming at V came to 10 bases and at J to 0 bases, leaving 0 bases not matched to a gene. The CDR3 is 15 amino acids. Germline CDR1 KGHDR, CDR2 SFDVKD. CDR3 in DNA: TGTGCCACGGGACTAGCGGGAGGGAGCACAGATACGCAGTATTTT. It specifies CATGLAGGSTDTQYF.

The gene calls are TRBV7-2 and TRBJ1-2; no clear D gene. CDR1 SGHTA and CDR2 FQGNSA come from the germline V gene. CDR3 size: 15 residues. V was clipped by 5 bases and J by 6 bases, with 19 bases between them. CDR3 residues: CASSTYLGGDHGYTF. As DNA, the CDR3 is TGTGCCAGCAGCACATACTTAGGCGGGGATCATGGCTACACCTTC.

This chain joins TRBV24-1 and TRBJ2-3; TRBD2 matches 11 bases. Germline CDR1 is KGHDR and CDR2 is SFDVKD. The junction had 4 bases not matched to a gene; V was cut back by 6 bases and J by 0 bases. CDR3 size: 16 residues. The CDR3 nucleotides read TGTGCCACCAGTCCCCTAGCGGGAGGAAGCACAGATACGCAGTATTTT. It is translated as CATSPLAGGSTDTQYF.

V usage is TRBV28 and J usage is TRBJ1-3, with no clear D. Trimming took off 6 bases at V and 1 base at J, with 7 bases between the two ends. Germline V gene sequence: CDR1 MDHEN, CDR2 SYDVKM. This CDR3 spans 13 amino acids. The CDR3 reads CASRRQSGNTIYF. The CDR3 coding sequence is TGTGCCAGCAGGAGGCAATCTGGAAACACCATATATTTT.

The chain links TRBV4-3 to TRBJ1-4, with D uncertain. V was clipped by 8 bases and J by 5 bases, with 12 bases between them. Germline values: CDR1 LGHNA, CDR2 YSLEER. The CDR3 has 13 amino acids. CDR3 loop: CASARRVNEKLFF. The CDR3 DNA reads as TGCGCCAGCGCCCGTCGGGTCAATGAAAAACTGTTTTTT.